The 27 T cell receptor beta chains in this list originate from one sample, sequenced in a study of T-cell reconstitution after alpha-beta-depleted transplantation in children. Unique molecular identifiers were incorporated when the TCRbeta library was constructed. TCRdb analysed the PCR reads with MiXCR anew, one entry per CDR3 protein. Among hundreds of thousands of distinct CDR3 sequences listed, around 15% were seen once. Specimen: PBMCs, mostly from graft donor cells, collected 360 days after TCRalphabeta/CD19-depleted stem cell transplant. The receptor set was obtained from a male patient between 2 and 9 years old who had a stem cell transplant for acute lymphoblastic leukemia, so the T cells may come from the graft donor.

This chain uses TRBV29-1 with TRBJ2-7; tentatively, D is TRBD2 (5 bases). Germline values: CDR1 SQVTM, CDR2 ANQGSEA. The CDR3 covers 14 residues. Trimming removed 0 bases at V and 0 bases at J, with 9 bases between. CDR3 sequence (DNA): TGCAGCGTTGAAGAGGAGGCCGCCTCCTACGAGCAGTACTTC. It yields the protein CSVEEEAASYEQYF.

This rearrangement joins TRBV7-2 to TRBJ2-5; D unclear. Trimming took off 3 bases at V and 5 bases at J, with 10 bases between the two ends. CDR3 length equals 13 residues. Germline CDR1 is SGHTA and CDR2 is FQGNSA. The CDR3 sequence: CASSFFPPETQYF. CDR3 bases: TGTGCCAGCAGCTTTTTTCCTCCGGAGACCCAGTACTTC.

The chain joins TRBV12-3 or TRBV12-4 to TRBJ1-1; possibly TRBD1 for D (6 bases). The CDR3 is made up of 16 amino acids. The ends were cut back, 5 bases at V and 2 bases at J, with 18 bases in the middle. Here the CDR3 reads CASSPLYPGANTEAFF. For the CDR3, the DNA is TGTGCCAGCAGTCCGCTATACCCGGGGGCCAACACTGAAGCTTTCTTT.

There are a few counts of this clonotype. J is TRBJ1-2 and V is TRBV10-3; D might be TRBD1 (6 bases). The CDR3 has 13 residues. V was trimmed by 6 bases and J by 4 bases, leaving 12 bases between them. Germline CDR1 reads ENHRY; CDR2 reads SYGVKD. The CDR3: CAISGGAAYGYTF. For the CDR3, the DNA is TGTGCCATCAGCGGGGGCGCTGCCTATGGCTACACCTTC.

This clonotype occurred a few times. The V call is TRBV5-1, the J call TRBJ2-7, with D unresolved. This CDR3 comprises 15 residues. V dropped 4 bases and J dropped 2 bases, with 16 bases sitting between them. Germline V gene data show CDR1 as SGHRS and CDR2 as YFSETQ. This chain's CDR3 is CASSLGPGFAYEQYF. CDR3 DNA: TGCGCCAGCAGCCTGGGTCCAGGTTTCGCCTACGAGCAGTACTTC.

This rearrangement joins TRBV9 to TRBJ2-1; TRBD2 aligns across 7 bases. Losses at the gene ends were 1 base for V and 5 bases for J; bases not matched to a gene: 6. This CDR3 has 15 amino acids. Per germline, CDR1 SGDLS and CDR2 YYNGEE. Here the CDR3 DNA reads TGTGCCAGCAGCGTATCCGGGACTACTCACAATGAGCAGTTCTTC. Translated, it gives CASSVSGTTHNEQFF.

The chain carries TRBV20-1 and TRBJ1-4, with 7 bases lining up with TRBD1. The ends lost 5 bases at V and 1 base at J; junction bases unmatched: 10. Germline assignment: CDR1 DFQATT and CDR2 SNEGSKA (reference sequence). The CDR3 runs to 16 residues. The CDR3 DNA follows: TGCAGTGCTGGTGGCAGGGGGGCGATAACTAATGAAAAACTGTTTTTT. Protein product: CSAGGRGAITNEKLFF.

This clonotype has a count of ten or more. The chain joins TRBV10-3 to TRBJ2-7; TRBD2 matches at 8 bases. CDR1 and CDR2 from the germline V gene are ENHRY and SYGVKD. Trimming at V came to 11 bases and at J to 2 bases, leaving 5 bases not matched to a gene. The CDR3 is 12 residues long. The CDR3 sequence: CASAGGPYEQYF. CDR3 coding DNA: TGTGCCTCGGCGGGGGGTCCCTACGAGCAGTACTTC.

The chain has TRBV12-3 or TRBV12-4 and TRBJ2-1; 7 bases agree with TRBD2. The CDR3 totals 11 residues. V was pared by 6 bases and J by 13 bases, with 6 bases of the junction left unmatched. CDR3 nucleotides: TGTGCCAGCAGGTACCTAGCGGATCAGTTCTTC. It specifies CASRYLADQFF.

This clonotype is labeled as medium-sized. The chain carries TRBV5-1 and TRBJ2-1; a weak D match, TRBD1 (6 bases). The CDR3 is made up of 14 amino acids. V lost 3 bases and J 2 bases, leaving 9 bases between the germline ends. Germline CDR1 and CDR2: SGHRS and YFSETQ. CDR3 coding DNA: TGCGCCAGCAGCTGGGACACACCCTACAATGAGCAGTTCTTC. It is translated as CASSWDTPYNEQFF.

The rearrangement joins TRBV29-1 to TRBJ2-2; 7 bases are shared with TRBD1. There are 14 residues in the CDR3. Germline V CDR1 and CDR2: SQVTM, ANQGSEA. V shed 3 bases, J shed 2 bases, and the junction held 3 bases outside the gene matches. The CDR3 sequence: CSVEKGANTGELFF. Here the CDR3 DNA reads TGCAGCGTTGAGAAGGGGGCCAACACCGGGGAGCTGTTTTTT.

This clonotype was picked up one time. The CDR3 sequence is CSAPSGFTDTQYF. CDR3 coding DNA: TGCAGTGCTCCCTCAGGGTTCACAGATACGCAGTATTTT. The genes are TRBV20-1 and TRBJ2-3; TRBD1 might be the D (5 bases). Germline V lookup: CDR1 DFQATT, CDR2 SNEGSKA (reference sequence). This CDR3 comprises 13 residues. Trimming cost V 5 bases and J 2 bases, with 11 bases left between them.

At least ten counts were recorded for this clonotype. The rearrangement joins TRBV29-1 to TRBJ2-2, with D hard to call. Germline values: CDR1 SQVTM, CDR2 ANQGSEA. The CDR3 is 12 residues long. The germline V and J ends were trimmed by 6 bases and 5 bases, with 10 bases remaining between them. The CDR3 DNA reads TGCAGCGTGGTCTTACCTACCGGGGAGCTGTTTTTT. Translating gives CSVVLPTGELFF.

The gene calls are TRBV4-3 and TRBJ2-3; D is unresolved. CDR1 LGHNA and CDR2 YSLEER come from the germline V gene. V was clipped by 1 base and J by 3 bases, with 11 bases between them. CDR3 length: 15 residues. The CDR3 here is CASSQGEVGTDTQYF. The DNA of the CDR3 is TGCGCCAGCAGCCAAGGTGAAGTGGGTACAGATACGCAGTATTTT.

The V gene is TRBV20-1, the J gene TRBJ1-1, with unresolved D. This CDR3 spans 15 amino acids. The ends were cut back, 3 bases at V and 4 bases at J, with 18 bases in the middle. The germline gives CDR1 DFQATT, CDR2 SNEGSKA (reference sequence). The CDR3 loop reads CSARIAGFFGTEAFF. The CDR3 nucleotides read TGCAGTGCTAGGATTGCCGGGTTCTTCGGCACTGAAGCTTTCTTT.

This clonotype was counted only a few times. In DNA, the CDR3 is TGTGCCAGCAGCTTAGGACTAGCGGCTGCCTACGAGCAGTACTTC. Amino acid sequence: CASSLGLAAAYEQYF. The chain couples TRBV7-2 to TRBJ2-7; 9 bases are shared with TRBD2. Germline V CDR1 and CDR2: SGHTA, FQGNSA. V gave up 1 base and J gave up 2 bases; unmatched junction bases: 3. The CDR3 extends over 15 amino acids.

This clonotype came up a few times. The junction and the germline gene differ at one end; a read error may be behind it. The V and J genes are TRBV3-1 and TRBJ2-5, with TRBD1 identical over 7 bases. The CDR3 spans 15 residues. Germline V lookup: CDR1 LGHDT, CDR2 YNNKEL (reference sequence). CDR3 loop: CASTQTTGPQETQYF. CDR3 nucleotide sequence: TGTGCCAGCACCCAAACGACAGGGCCTCAAGAGACCCAGTACTTC.

The chain combines TRBV20-1 with TRBJ2-1, with 7 bases that match TRBD2. With V trimmed by 7 bases and J by 8 bases, 14 bases remained unmatched. Germline V gives CDR1 DFQATT, CDR2 SNEGSKA (reference sequence). CDR3 size: 14 residues. CDR3 sequence reads: CSVGSRLAGYEQFF. For the CDR3, the DNA is TGCAGTGTGGGGTCTCGACTAGCTGGTTATGAGCAGTTCTTC.

This clonotype came up a few times. The V gene is TRBV4-3, the J gene TRBJ2-1; a possible D gene is TRBD1 (7 bases). The CDR3 has 15 amino acids. Germline V gives CDR1 LGHNA, CDR2 YSLEER. Trimming left V 0 bases short and J 5 bases short, with 11 bases between. The CDR3 region has the DNA TGCGCCAGCAGCCAAGACGGCAGGGGGGACAATGAGCAGTTCTTC. It codes for CASSQDGRGDNEQFF.

The CDR3 nucleotides read TGTGCCAGCTCGAGGGCTAGGGCAAACACCGGGGAGCTGTTTTTT. As protein: CASSRARANTGELFF. The chain has TRBV2 and TRBJ2-2; TRBD2 is a possible D gene (5 bases). The CDR3 spans 15 residues. Germline CDR1 is SNHLY and CDR2 is FYNNEI. The ends were cut back, 8 bases at V and 2 bases at J, with 15 bases in the middle.

This clonotype has ten or more counts. The V and J genes are TRBV12-3 or TRBV12-4 and TRBJ2-3, with D unclear. V was trimmed by 7 bases and J by 6 bases, leaving 17 bases between them. The CDR3 totals 14 residues. CDR3 protein: CASKITQVTDTQYF. DNA of the CDR3: TGTGCCAGCAAAATAACCCAGGTTACGGATACGCAGTATTTT.

This clonotype turned up a few times. The J gene is TRBJ2-1, the V gene TRBV29-1, with TRBD2 matching 7 bases. After removal of 5 bases from V and 9 bases from J, the junction contained 10 bases not matched to a gene. Germline V gene lookup returns CDR1 SQVTM and CDR2 ANQGSEA. The CDR3 covers 13 residues. Here the CDR3 reads CSVSWGGGIEQFF. CDR3 nucleotide sequence: TGCAGCGTTTCTTGGGGGGGAGGCATTGAGCAGTTCTTC.

There are a few counts of this clonotype. In DNA form, the CDR3 reads TGCGCCAGCAGCCAAACCGGGACTAGCGGTCCACGGCCTCGTTACAATGAGCAGTTCTTC. This gives the protein CASSQTGTSGPRPRYNEQFF. This chain links TRBV4-3 with TRBJ2-1, with 11 positions matching TRBD2. Germline CDR1 LGHNA, CDR2 YSLEER. V was pared by 2 bases and J by 4 bases, with 16 bases of the junction left unmatched. CDR3 length: 20 residues.

CDR3 DNA: TGTGCCAGCAGTTCCGAGAGAGGGCGAGAGACCCAGTACTTC. As protein: CASSSERGRETQYF. This chain joins TRBV12-3 or TRBV12-4 and TRBJ2-5; the D gene is possibly TRBD2 (5 bases). With 4 bases removed from V and 4 bases from J, the gap between germline ends came to 13 bases. The CDR3 covers 14 residues.

The sample holds many counts of this clonotype. The chain links TRBV10-3 to TRBJ2-3; 8 bases are shared with TRBD1. Per the germline V gene, CDR1 is ENHRY and CDR2 is SYGVKD. V gave up 6 bases and J gave up 4 bases; unmatched junction bases: 6. The CDR3 is 14 amino acids. In nucleotides, the CDR3 is TGTGCCATCAGCGCCCGGACAGGGTCAGATACGCAGTATTTT. It specifies CAISARTGSDTQYF.

This clonotype was found a few times. CDR3 nucleotide sequence: TGTGCCAGCAGCGTCCAAGCAGCGTCCTACGAGCAGTACTTC. Its translation: CASSVQAASYEQYF. The V gene is TRBV9, the J gene TRBJ2-7; D unclear. Trimming stripped 2 bases from V and 1 base from J, with 10 bases between. CDR1 and CDR2 (germline): SGDLS, YYNGEE. CDR3 length equals 14 residues.

V usage is TRBV12-3 or TRBV12-4 and J usage is TRBJ2-4, with 8 bases identical to TRBD2. Losses at the gene ends were 4 bases for V and 15 bases for J; bases not matched to a gene: 11. The CDR3 has 13 amino acids. Here the CDR3 reads CASSSTPGLASYF. In DNA, the CDR3 is TGTGCCAGCAGTTCAACCCCAGGACTAGCTTCGTACTTC.